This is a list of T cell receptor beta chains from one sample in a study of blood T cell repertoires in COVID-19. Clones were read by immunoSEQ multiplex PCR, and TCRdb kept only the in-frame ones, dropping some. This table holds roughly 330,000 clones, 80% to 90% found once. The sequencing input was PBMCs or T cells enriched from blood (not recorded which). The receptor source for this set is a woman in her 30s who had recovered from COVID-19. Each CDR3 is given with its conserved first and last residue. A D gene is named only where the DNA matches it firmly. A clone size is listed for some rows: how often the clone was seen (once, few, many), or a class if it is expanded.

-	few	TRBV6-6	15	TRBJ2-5	TGTGCCAGCAGTCTTAGGTATACTCAGGGGGAGACCCAGTACTTC	CASSLRYTQGETQYF
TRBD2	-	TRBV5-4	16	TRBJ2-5	TGTGCCAGCAGCTTCCGGACTAGCGGGGTCGGGGAGACCCAGTACTTC	CASSFRTSGVGETQYF
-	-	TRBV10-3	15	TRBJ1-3	TGTGCCATCACCTCAGAGGGAAACTCTGGAAACACCATATATTTT	CAITSEGNSGNTIYF
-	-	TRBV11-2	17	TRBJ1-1	TGTGCCAGCAGCTTAGTGCGTGGCCCGGGAATGAACACTGAAGCTTTCTTT	CASSLVRGPGMNTEAFF
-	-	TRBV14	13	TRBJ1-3	TGTGCCAGCAGCTACAGGGCTGGAAACACCATATATTTT	CASSYRAGNTIYF
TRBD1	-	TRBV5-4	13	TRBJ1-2	TGTGCCAGCAGCTCAGGGGGCGAGGATGGCTACACCTTC	CASSSGGEDGYTF
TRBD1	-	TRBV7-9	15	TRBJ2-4	TGTGCCAGCAGCTCCGCGCAGGGGGCAAAAAACATTCAGTACTTC	CASSSAQGAKNIQYF
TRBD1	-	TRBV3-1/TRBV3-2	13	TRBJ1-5	TGTGCCAGCAGCCAGGGGGACAGTCAGCCCCAGCATTTT	CASSQGDSQPQHF
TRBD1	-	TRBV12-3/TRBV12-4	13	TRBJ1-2	TGTGCCAGCAGTTTAGGGACAGGGCTTGGCTACACCTTC	CASSLGTGLGYTF
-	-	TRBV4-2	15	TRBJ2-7	TGTGCCAGCAGCTCGGCTACTGGGCAGTCCTACGAGCAGTACTTC	CASSSATGQSYEQYF
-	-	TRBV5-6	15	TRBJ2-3	TGTGCCAGCAGCTCGGGACTCCCCGGGGCGGATACGCAGTATTTT	CASSSGLPGADTQYF
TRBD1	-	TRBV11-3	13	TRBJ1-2	TGTGCCAGCAGTGGACAGGGGGGTTCTGGCTACACCTTC	CASSGQGGSGYTF
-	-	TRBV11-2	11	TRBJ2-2	TGTGCCAGCAGCCGAGGGGGGGAGCTGTTTTTT	CASSRGGELFF
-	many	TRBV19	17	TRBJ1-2	TGTGCCAGTAGTATTGGTGCAGGCGTAGTTATTAACTATGGCTACACCTTC	CASSIGAGVVINYGYTF
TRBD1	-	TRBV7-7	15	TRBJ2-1	TGTGCTAGCAGCCCGATCGGGACAGGGGGCAATGAGCAGTTCTTC	CASSPIGTGGNEQFF
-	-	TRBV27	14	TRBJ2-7	TGTGCCAGCAGTCCCGCGACAGTGAACTACGAGCAGTACTTC	CASSPATVNYEQYF
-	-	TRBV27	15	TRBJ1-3	TGTGCCAGCAGTTTAAGTGGCTCATCTGGAAACACCATATATTTT	CASSLSGSSGNTIYF
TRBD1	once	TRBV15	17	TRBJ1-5	TGTGCCACCAGCAGGGTGTTAGGGACAGCCAGCAATCAGCCCCAGCATTTT	CATSRVLGTASNQPQHF
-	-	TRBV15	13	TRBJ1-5	TGTGCCACCAGCAGAGAGAGGAATCAGCCCCAGCATTTT	CATSRERNQPQHF
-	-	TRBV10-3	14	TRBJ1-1	TGTGCCATCAGTGAGTCAGGGGGTCGGACTGAAGCTTTCTTT	CAISESGGRTEAFF
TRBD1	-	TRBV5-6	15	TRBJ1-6	TGTGCCAGCAGCTTGGACAGGGGGCTTCCCTCACCCCTCCACTTT	CASSLDRGLPSPLHF
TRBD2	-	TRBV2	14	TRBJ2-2	TGTGCCAGCAGGGCGCGGGAGAAGGCCGGGGAGCTGTTTTTT	CASRAREKAGELFF
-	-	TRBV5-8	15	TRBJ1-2	TGTGCCAGCGCCATTAAAAGTCGGGTCGGCTATGGCTACACCTTC	CASAIKSRVGYGYTF
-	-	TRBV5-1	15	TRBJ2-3	TGCGCCAGCAGCTTGGCGGGGTCGCTCACAGATACGCAGTATTTT	CASSLAGSLTDTQYF
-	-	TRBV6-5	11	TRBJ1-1	TGTGCCGCTCAGGGCCCCCCTGAAGCTTTCTTT	CAAQGPPEAFF
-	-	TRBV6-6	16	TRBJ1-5	TGTGCCAGCAGTTATTACGGACAGTTTGGCAATCAGCCCCAGCATTTT	CASSYYGQFGNQPQHF
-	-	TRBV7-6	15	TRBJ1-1	TGTGCCAGCAGCGCAGCGGGCATCTGGGAGACTGAAGCTTTCTTT	CASSAAGIWETEAFF
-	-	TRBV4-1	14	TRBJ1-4	TGCGCCAGCAGCCATGGCAGGGTGCAGGAAAAACTGTTTTTT	CASSHGRVQEKLFF
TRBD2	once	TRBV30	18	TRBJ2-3	TGTGCCTGGAGTGTAGGGCCTAGAGCGGGGGGGAGGACAGATACGCAGTATTTT	CAWSVGPRAGGRTDTQYF
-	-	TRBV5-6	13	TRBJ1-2	TGTGCCAGCAGCTTGAGGGGTGGCTATGGCTACACCTTC	CASSLRGGYGYTF
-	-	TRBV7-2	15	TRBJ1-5	TGTGCCAGCAGCTTAGTAGGAGGGAGCAATCAGCCCCAGCATTTT	CASSLVGGSNQPQHF
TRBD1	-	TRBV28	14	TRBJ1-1	TGTGCCAGCATAGACGTCGACAGGGGCACTGAAGCTTTCTTT	CASIDVDRGTEAFF